One T cell receptor (beta chain) is described in this entry. What this receptor recognizes is not known. No per-base quality is available; no much larger clone lies one base away. The immunoSEQ Assay, a bias-controlled multiplex PCR, was used to amplify TCRbeta CDR3 regions from genomic DNA. The paper's processing steps were these. The number of nucleated cells in each sample was estimated from the amplification of reference gene primers within the assay. Sequence reads were collapsed and filtered to measure the absolute abundance of every unique TCRbeta CDR3 rearrangement. For each sample, productive Simpson clonality was calculated as the square root of Simpson's diversity index over productive rearrangements. TCRdb re-hosts the immuneACCESS table, in-frame sequences only. Its copies lack some clones; in the studies checked, an unresolved V gene accounts for under half of them, and the cause for the rest is not known. That table supplies the V and J calls and clone size; D and trimming were determined from the DNA. Within this sample are about 170,000 clones, with around 84% of them counted one time only. Of the sample, approximately 14% falls within the top ten clones.

This sample stems from a study of blood T cell repertoires in COVID-19 (dated by TCRdb to about 2020). With regard to the full study: Samples from collaborators originated in the United States, Italy and Spain and spanned both the acute and convalescent phases of COVID-19. The prospective study material was composed of cDNA or gDNA derived from T cells, B-cell-depleted T cells, or PBMCs. The dataset comprised deeply sampled blood TCRbeta repertoires from subjects exposed to, actively infected with, or recovered from COVID-19. The repertoires were made available in a free public database intended to serve as a resource for research on the immune response to SARS-CoV-2. The samples were drawn from two sources: the first 160 participants of the ongoing ImmuneRACE study, and fewer than 1,500 subjects contributed by 6 global collaborators. Nearly every sample came with metadata listing a de-identified subject ID, COVID-19 status, age in years and sex. Where available, HLA class I and class II types were taken from metadata supplied by the sample provider and were not determined by assay-based typing.

From the cysteine up to the phenylalanine, the CDR3 has a length of 15 residues. The read is trimmed to its CDR3 DNA, 45 bases read in frame from base 1. The germline V gene (reference sequence) provides CDR1 LNHNV and CDR2 YYDKDF. The germline ends are 16 bases apart after V is trimmed by 3 bases and J by 5 bases. Summary of the overall study and its limitations: Clinical and demographic metadata were provided uncurated, with the amount varying by source and participant.

One collaborating source in Seattle enrolled patients while the patients were actively infected and followed the patients over time throughout the course of disease. The collaborating institutions used their own protocols to collect whole blood in K2EDTA tubes. For TCRbeta analysis, collaborators shipped samples as frozen whole blood, isolated PBMCs, or DNA extracted from either of those sample types. The sequence was obtained from a woman aged 70-85 years with COVID-19, enrolled during active disease. The V gene is TRBV15 and the J gene is TRBJ1-2; no D gene is confidently identified. The sequencing sample was made of peripheral blood. The DNA sequence is TGTGCCACCAGCAGTCCGCCTCCGAACCGGTATGGCTACACCTTC. The resulting protein is CATSSPPPNRYGYTF.